This T cell receptor (beta chain) was documented in a study of blood T cell repertoires in COVID-19. Background on the study: There were acute and convalescent COVID-19 samples, and they came from the United States, Italy and Spain.

Profiling relied on immunoSEQ multiplex PCR, and the TCRdb table lists in-frame clones only, not all of them. The sample includes a few hundred thousand clones, around 80% of them seen just once. The CDR3 runs to 17 residues. This clone was seen a few times. Participants were aged roughly 18 to 90 years, lived in around 22 US areas, and enrolled virtually. Cohort allocation depended upon clinical history that participants reported. Each exposed participant met a COVID-19 case in the 2 weeks preceding study entry. This TCR was sampled from a man in his forties or fifties who had been exposed to COVID-19. Sequencing input: PBMCs or T cells enriched from blood (not recorded which). The genes are TRBV21-1 and TRBJ2-1; the table's D call, TRBD1, has no DNA check behind it. TRBV21-1 is given as a pseudogene. CDR3 sequence (DNA): TGTGCCAGCAGCTCGAAAGGGTGGGTCATGGGGCCCAATGAGCAGTTCTTC. It yields the protein CASSSKGWVMGPNEQFF.